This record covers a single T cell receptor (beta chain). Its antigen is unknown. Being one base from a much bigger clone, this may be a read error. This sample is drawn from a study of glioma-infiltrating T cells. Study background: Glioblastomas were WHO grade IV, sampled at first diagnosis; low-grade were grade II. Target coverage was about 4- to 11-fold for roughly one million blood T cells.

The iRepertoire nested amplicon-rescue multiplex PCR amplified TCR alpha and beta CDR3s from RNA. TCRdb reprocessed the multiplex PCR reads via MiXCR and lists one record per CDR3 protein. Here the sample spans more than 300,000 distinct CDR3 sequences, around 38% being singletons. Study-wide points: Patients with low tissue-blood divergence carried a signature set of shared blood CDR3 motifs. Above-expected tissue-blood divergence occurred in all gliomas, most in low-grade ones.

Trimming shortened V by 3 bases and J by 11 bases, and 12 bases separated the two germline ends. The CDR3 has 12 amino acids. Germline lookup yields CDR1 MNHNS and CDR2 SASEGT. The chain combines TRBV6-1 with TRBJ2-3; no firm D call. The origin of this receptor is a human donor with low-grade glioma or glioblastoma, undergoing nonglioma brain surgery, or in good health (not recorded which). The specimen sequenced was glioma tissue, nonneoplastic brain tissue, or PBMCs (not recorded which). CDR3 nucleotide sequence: TGTGCCAGCAGTGATCTCACGGGTAGGCAGTATTTT. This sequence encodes CASSDLTGRQYF.